This entry lists 30 T cell receptor beta chains sequenced from one sample in a study of blood T cell repertoires in COVID-19. Data came from immunoSEQ multiplex PCR; TCRdb stores just in-frame clones and leaves some out. The sample records more than 85,000 clones, approximately 84% being singletons. Sequencing input: peripheral blood. The receptors shown here come from a man between 35 and 55 years old with active or convalescent COVID-19.

CDR3 nucleotide sequence: TGCGCCAGCAGCCAAGATCTAGCGGGGGGGGTTAGAGAGACCCAGTACTTC. Encoded protein: CASSQDLAGGVRETQYF. The rearrangement uses TRBV4-3 and TRBJ2-5, with 12 positions matching TRBD2. Germline trimming cut 0 bases from V and 4 bases from J; bases unmatched to any gene: 6. The CDR3 has 17 amino acids. The germline V gene encodes CDR1 LGHNA and CDR2 YSLEER.

The rearrangement joins TRBV10-3 to TRBJ2-6; D is possibly TRBD1 (5 bases). CDR1 and CDR2 from the germline V gene are ENHRY and SYGVKD. Trimming cost V 10 bases and J 3 bases, with 19 bases left between them. This CDR3 comprises 16 residues. The CDR3 spells CATTSHQGGGANVLTF. The CDR3 region has the DNA TGTGCCACCACTTCTCACCAGGGTGGTGGGGCCAACGTCCTGACTTTC.

V gene TRBV2 combines with J gene TRBJ2-3; 8 bases map to TRBD2. J gave up 13 bases and V 6 bases, and 15 bases lay outside the gene matches. The CDR3 sequence is 14 residues long. CDR1 and CDR2 (germline): SNHLY, FYNNEI. DNA for the CDR3: TGTGCCAGCAGCCGCGCCCTGGGACTAGAGTTTGAGTATTTT. This sequence encodes CASSRALGLEFEYF.

The count of this clone is one. V is TRBV5-1 and J is TRBJ1-1; D gene ambiguous. Germline CDR1 is SGHRS and CDR2 is YFSETQ. The CDR3 has 13 residues. V lost 3 bases, J lost 4 bases, and 10 bases lay in between. The CDR3 sequence: CASSSLSSTEAFF. CDR3 bases: TGCGCCAGCAGCTCTCTTTCGAGCACTGAAGCTTTCTTT.

The rearrangement joins TRBV2 to TRBJ1-2; TRBD1 matches at 9 bases. J lost 4 bases, V lost 7 bases, and 4 bases had no gene match. The CDR3 runs to 13 residues. CDR1 and CDR2 from the germline V gene are SNHLY and FYNNEI. As DNA, the CDR3 is TGTGCCAGCATCGGACAGGGGACCTATGGCTACACCTTC. Amino acids: CASIGQGTYGYTF.

This chain connects TRBV29-1 to TRBJ2-5, with a tentative D call TRBD2 (5 bases). The CDR3 totals 12 residues. The ends were cut back, 7 bases at V and 1 base at J, with 10 bases in the middle. Germline CDR1 SQVTM, CDR2 ANQGSEA. CDR3 sequence: CSAKTSQETQYF. Written as DNA, the CDR3 is TGCAGCGCTAAAACTAGCCAAGAGACCCAGTACTTC. Looking up the rest from reference TRBV29-1 and TRBJ2-5 gives the full variable domain: SAVISQKPSRDICQRGTSLTIQCQVDSQVTMMFWYRQQPGQSLTLIATANQGSEATYESGFVIDKFPISRPNLTFSTLTVSNMSPEDSSIYLCSAKTSQETQYFGPGTRLLVL.

This clone was observed a single time. The gene calls are TRBV6-5 and TRBJ2-5; TRBD1 matches at 7 bases. V shed 6 bases and J 4 bases; nucleotides not matched to a gene: 8. There are 14 residues in the CDR3. Germline V gene lookup returns CDR1 MNHEY and CDR2 SVGAGI. This chain's CDR3 is CASRSRQGGETQYF. The CDR3 region has the DNA TGTGCCAGCAGATCCAGACAGGGCGGAGAGACCCAGTACTTC.

V is TRBV6-5 and J is TRBJ1-3; D remains ambiguous. The germline V gene encodes CDR1 MNHEY and CDR2 SVGAGI. The CDR3 runs 14 residues. The V and J ends lost 10 bases and 4 bases respectively, with 17 bases between them. CDR3 residues: CATLSLTLGNTIYF. As DNA, the CDR3 is TGTGCCACCCTATCACTTACTCTGGGAAACACCATATATTTT.

This clone was seen just once. The chain combines TRBV30 with TRBJ2-7; 10 bases match TRBD2. Germline V gene sequence: CDR1 GTSNPN, CDR2 SVGIG (reference sequence). The CDR3 length is 14 residues. Unmatched junction bases numbered 10, after V lost 7 bases and J lost 4 bases. CDR3 DNA: TGTGCCTCCCACGAGCGGGGGGGCCTATACGAGCAGTACTTC. It yields the protein CASHERGGLYEQYF. The whole variable domain, remainder taken from reference TRBV30 and TRBJ2-7, is SQTIHQWPATLVQPVGSPLSLECTVEGTSNPNLYWYRQAAGRGLQLLFYSVGIGQISSEVPQNLSASRPQDRQFILSSKKLLLSDSGFYLCASHERGGLYEQYFGPGTRLTVT.

J is TRBJ2-7 and V is TRBV7-3; D uncertain. The germline V gene has CDR1 SGHTA and CDR2 FQGTGA. The CDR3 consists of 13 residues. Trimming left V 2 bases short and J 5 bases short, with 10 bases between. CDR3 in DNA: TGTGCCAGCAGCTTAGATGGAGTCCACGAGCAGTACTTC. Translation: CASSLDGVHEQYF. The variable domain in full, completed from reference TRBV7-3 and TRBJ2-7, reads GAGVSQTPSNKVTEKGKYVELRCDPISGHTALYWYRQSLGQGPEFLIYFQGTGAADDSGLPNDRFFAVRPEGSVSTLKIQRTERGDSAVYLCASSLDGVHEQYFGPGTRLTVT.

As for this clone: In the same sample, other DNA sequences code for this CDR3. This chain joins TRBV29-1 and TRBJ1-1; D call uncertain. Germline V gene sequence: CDR1 SQVTM, CDR2 ANQGSEA. This CDR3 contains 10 residues. V was trimmed by 4 bases and J by 3 bases, leaving 3 bases between them. CDR3 residues: CSVGDTEAFF. CDR3 nucleotide sequence: TGCAGCGTTGGAGACACTGAAGCTTTCTTT.

This clone appeared once. The CDR3 coding sequence is TGTGCCAGTAGAGACAGGTTCGAGTCTGGGGCCAACGTCCTGACTTTC. This codes for CASRDRFESGANVLTF. The chain employs TRBV19 and TRBJ2-6; a possible D gene is TRBD1 (6 bases). This CDR3 is 16 amino acids long. The V end was cut by 6 bases, the J end by 1 base, with 13 bases between. Germline V CDR1 and CDR2: LNHDA, SQIVND (reference sequence).

The chain couples TRBV10-2 to TRBJ2-2; 8 bases are shared with TRBD2. CDR1 and CDR2 (germline): WSHSY, SAAADI. V lost 2 bases, J lost 7 bases, and 6 bases stayed unmatched. The CDR3 is 15 amino acids. Here the CDR3 DNA reads TGCGCCAGCAGTGAGCGGGGGGGGGCCGACGGGGAGCTGTTTTTT. This codes for CASSERGGADGELFF.

CDR3 DNA: TGTGCCAGCAGCCCGGGGGGGGGCACTGGAAACACCATATATTTT. It yields the protein CASSPGGGTGNTIYF. The chain uses TRBV6-5 and TRBJ1-3, with D maybe TRBD1 (6 bases). The CDR3 is 15 amino acids. V was clipped by 6 bases and J by 2 bases, with 14 bases between them. Germline-derived CDR1 and CDR2 are MNHEY and SVGAGI.

This chain links TRBV11-2 with TRBJ2-2; D unclear. V lost 5 bases, J lost 0 bases, and 16 bases lay in between. This CDR3 is 17 amino acids long. Germline V CDR1 and CDR2: SGHAT, FQNNGV. This CDR3 is CASSTLGMISNTGELFF. CDR3 DNA: TGTGCCAGCAGCACCCTTGGCATGATATCGAACACCGGGGAGCTGTTTTTT.

J is TRBJ1-5 and V is TRBV6-5; 9 bases line up with TRBD1. Germline CDR1 MNHEY, CDR2 SVGAGI. The CDR3 extends over 14 amino acids. Germline trimming cut 6 bases from V and 2 bases from J; bases unmatched to any gene: 2. CDR3 protein: CASSRTGGNQPQHF. The CDR3 DNA follows: TGTGCCAGCAGCCGGACAGGGGGCAATCAGCCCCAGCATTTT.

J is TRBJ2-3 and V is TRBV11-3; weak D call: TRBD1 (6 bases). The ends were cut back, 1 base at V and 2 bases at J, with 10 bases in the middle. The germline V gene has CDR1 SGHNT and CDR2 YENEEA. The CDR3 is made up of 15 amino acids. The DNA for the CDR3 is TGTGCCAGCAGCTTAGGGACAGATACCACAGATACGCAGTATTTT. Protein product: CASSLGTDTTDTQYF.

V is TRBV10-3 and J is TRBJ1-6; D is uncertain. Germline V lookup: CDR1 ENHRY, CDR2 SYGVKD. CDR3 length equals 14 residues. V was cut by 3 bases and J by 7 bases, with 10 bases left in between. CDR3 coding DNA: TGTGCCATCAGTGACGTACAGTTAAATTCACCCCTCCACTTT. Its protein is CAISDVQLNSPLHF.

V usage is TRBV19 and J usage is TRBJ2-3, with D maybe TRBD2 (7 bases). Trimming pared 8 bases from V and 2 bases from J, leaving 14 bases between. The CDR3 is 14 residues long. Germline V gives CDR1 LNHDA, CDR2 SQIVND (reference sequence). In DNA form, the CDR3 reads TGTGCCAGTGGGGCGGGGGCGTTCACAGATACGCAGTATTTT. Amino acid sequence: CASGAGAFTDTQYF.

This clone has a handful of counts. This chain uses TRBV5-6 with TRBJ2-7; no clear D. The CDR3 contains 14 residues. CDR1 and CDR2 (germline): SGHDT, YYEEEE. V was trimmed by 0 bases and J by 0 bases, leaving 7 bases between them. The CDR3 DNA sequence: TGTGCCAGCAGCTTGGCCCCAGACTCCTACGAGCAGTACTTC. Its protein is CASSLAPDSYEQYF. The full variable domain, completed using reference TRBV5-6 and TRBJ2-7, is DAGVTQSPTHLIKTRGQQVTLRCSPKSGHDTVSWYQQALGQGPQFIFQYYEEEERQRGNFPDRFSGHQFPNYSSELNVNALLLGDSALYLCASSLAPDSYEQYFGPGTRLTVT.

Only a few counts were recorded for this clone. The genes are TRBV6-5 and TRBJ2-2, with TRBD1 matching 9 bases. CDR3 length: 15 residues. The J segment lost 3 bases and the V segment lost 5 bases, leaving 4 bases of the junction unmatched. CDR1 and CDR2 from the germline V gene are MNHEY and SVGAGI. The CDR3 coding sequence is TGTGCCAGCAGTACGACAGGGGGTGACACCGGGGAGCTGTTTTTT. It is translated as CASSTTGGDTGELFF.

Only a few counts were recorded for this clone. The genes are TRBV7-8 and TRBJ2-1; D may be TRBD2 (6 bases). CDR3 size: 12 residues. Per the germline V gene, CDR1 is SGHVS and CDR2 is FQNEAQ. Trimming took 5 bases from V and 10 from J, leaving 12 bases between them. In nucleotides, the CDR3 is TGTGCCAGCAGCACCCTAGCGTGGGAGCAGTTCTTC. Protein sequence: CASSTLAWEQFF.

The CDR3 is CASSNRDREWNTEAFF. CDR3 in DNA: TGTGCCAGCTCAAACCGGGACAGGGAATGGAACACTGAAGCTTTCTTT. The chain joins TRBV18 to TRBJ1-1; 9 positions agree with TRBD1. With 5 bases clipped from V and 1 base from J, the junction kept 8 bases outside the gene matches. Germline V gene lookup returns CDR1 KGHSH and CDR2 LQKENI. The CDR3 has 16 amino acids.

The chain has TRBV5-4 and TRBJ2-7, with TRBD2 matching over 14 bases. From germline, CDR1 is SGHNT and CDR2 YYREEE (reference sequence). Losses at the gene ends were 4 bases for V and 2 bases for J; bases not matched to a gene: 8. The CDR3 spans 17 residues. The CDR3, as DNA: TGTGCCAGCAGCCCGGCGGGACTAGCGGGGGTGGCCTACGAGCAGTACTTC. It translates to CASSPAGLAGVAYEQYF.

CDR3 DNA: TGTGCCAGTAGTATAGACGAGGGGGCTGCCGGTGTCAATGAGCAGTTCTTC. Protein sequence: CASSIDEGAAGVNEQFF. The chain joins TRBV19 to TRBJ2-1; 7 bases fit TRBD1. With 0 bases clipped from V and 6 bases from J, the junction kept 11 bases outside the gene matches. Looked up from germline, CDR1 is LNHDA and CDR2 is SQIVND (reference sequence). The CDR3 covers 17 residues.

CDR3 DNA sequence: TGTGCCAGCCGGAGGGACTATGGCTACACCTTC. This codes for CASRRDYGYTF. The rearrangement uses TRBV5-6 and TRBJ1-2, with no clear D. Trimming shortened V by 7 bases and J by 3 bases, and 7 bases separated the two germline ends. The CDR3 totals 11 residues. The germline V gene encodes CDR1 SGHDT and CDR2 YYEEEE.

The chain combines TRBV5-1 with TRBJ2-1, with 10 bases aligning to TRBD1. This CDR3 has 15 residues. Germline-derived CDR1 and CDR2 are SGHRS and YFSETQ. The V segment lost 0 bases and the J segment 7 bases; nucleotides outside the gene matches: 4. As DNA, the CDR3 is TGCGCCAGCAGCTTGGAGGGGACAGGGGCGAATGAGCAGTTCTTC. Amino acid sequence: CASSLEGTGANEQFF.

This clone was seen a few times. This chain links TRBV10-3 with TRBJ1-5; 8 bases line up with TRBD1. The CDR3 has 13 amino acids. V shed 11 bases and J 7 bases; nucleotides not matched to a gene: 10. Germline CDR1 reads ENHRY; CDR2 reads SYGVKD. Here the CDR3 reads CASQGARGQPQHF. The DNA for the CDR3 is TGTGCCTCCCAGGGGGCGCGAGGACAGCCCCAGCATTTT.

The V call is TRBV30, the J call TRBJ1-4, with D perhaps TRBD1 (6 bases). Germline loops: CDR1 GTSNPN, CDR2 SVGIG (reference sequence). Trimming pared 7 bases from V and 4 bases from J, leaving 13 bases between. The CDR3 length is 13 residues. DNA of the CDR3: TGTGCCTCTTGGAGGGGGGGTAATGAAAAACTGTTTTTT. It is translated as CASWRGGNEKLFF. Variable domain in full (rest from reference TRBV30 and TRBJ1-4): SQTIHQWPATLVQPVGSPLSLECTVEGTSNPNLYWYRQAAGRGLQLLFYSVGIGQISSEVPQNLSASRPQDRQFILSSKKLLLSDSGFYLCASWRGGNEKLFFGSGTQLSVL.

The chain has TRBV5-1 and TRBJ1-1; the D is unclear. Deletions cut 5 bases from V and 1 base from J, with 15 bases between. This CDR3 comprises 15 residues. The germline V gene encodes CDR1 SGHRS and CDR2 YFSETQ. The CDR3 sequence is CASRSPSAANTEAFF. The CDR3 DNA reads TGCGCCAGCAGATCCCCGAGCGCGGCGAACACTGAAGCTTTCTTT.